This entry concerns a single T cell receptor beta chain. Its antigen is not known. This specimen belongs to a study of regulatory T cells in long-lasting Graves disease. Overall study context: Disease was considered persistent Graves' disease after over 5 years of antithyroid drugs (with positive TSH receptor antibodies). The study, taken as a whole, reports: Study was limited to peripheral blood, excluding thyroid tissue. Clonotypes that were public and shared totalled a few thousand in persistent patients versus about a thousand in new patients.

Time point of the sample: persistent/refractory GD, antithyroid drugs over 5 years with positive TRAb. Isolated PBMC RNA provided the starting material for the TCR library. American Thyroid Association guidelines were used to diagnose Graves' disease. V was pared by 4 bases and J by 8 bases, with 17 bases between. The CDR3 length is 13 residues. In germline, CDR1 is GTSNPN, CDR2 SVGIG (reference sequence). The authors built TCR beta libraries using iRepertoire HTBI primers and Arm-PCR of CDR3 regions. From the multiplex PCR reads, TCRdb called clonotypes with MiXCR, one entry per CDR3 protein. Of 600,000 to 850,000 distinct CDR3 sequences listed, 25% to 30% are singletons.

This rearrangement joins TRBV30 to TRBJ1-1; D is possibly TRBD1 (5 bases). This clonotype originated in a female donor with Graves disease. The sequenced sample was peripheral blood mononuclear cells (PBMCs), obtained when the disease was refractory, from a patient treated with antithyroid drugs. The CDR3: CAWTMGGGLEAFF. In DNA, the CDR3 is TGTGCCTGGACTATGGGTGGGGGACTAGAAGCTTTCTTT.